A selection of T cell receptor beta chains follows, all from one sample in a study of post-analysis software for immune sequencing data. TCRdb independently ran MiXCR on the PCR reads; one entry per CDR3 protein. Of 150,000 to 200,000 distinct CDR3 sequences listed, roughly 30% are singletons. The source material was blood. All receptors derive from a girl under 18 with multiple sclerosis. CDR3s include the opening cysteine and the closing phenylalanine or tryptophan. The D gene is left open where the match is weak. Clone size is stated in some rows and not others, as once, few, many or a class when expanded.

>few|-|TRBV2|TRBJ1-6|13
CASSQGRGSPLHF
TGTGCCAGCAGTCAGGGGAGGGGATCACCCCTCCACTTT
>many|-|TRBV5-1|TRBJ2-1|15
CASSTRLGVYNEQFF
TGCGCCAGCAGTACTAGACTAGGGGTTTACAATGAGCAGTTCTTC
>many|TRBD2|TRBV13|TRBJ2-4|17
CASSVGAGWLAKNIQYF
TGTGCCAGCAGCGTAGGAGCGGGGTGGCTAGCCAAAAACATTCAGTACTTC
>many|-|TRBV27|TRBJ1-1|15
CASSLSGEVNTEAFF
TGTGCCAGCAGTTTATCAGGGGAGGTCAACACTGAAGCTTTCTTT
>-|-|TRBV7-3|TRBJ2-5|14
CASSLRAGRETQYF
TGTGCCAGCAGCTTAAGGGCAGGACGGGAGACCCAGTACTTC
>many|-|TRBV9|TRBJ1-2|15
CASSKDPQLDYGYTF
TGTGCCAGCAGCAAGGACCCTCAGCTGGACTATGGCTACACCTTC
>-|-|TRBV12-3/TRBV12-4|TRBJ1-2|13
CASSSGPRAGYTF
TGTGCCAGCAGCTCGGGCCCTAGGGCTGGCTACACCTTC
>-|-|TRBV6-1|TRBJ2-1|13
CASSEFECAEQFF
TGTGCCAGCAGTGAATTCGAGTGTGCTGAGCAGTTCTTC
>-|-|TRBV5-1|TRBJ2-7|13
CTSSFIASYEQYF
TGCACCAGCAGCTTTATTGCCTCCTACGAGCAGTACTTC
>-|-|TRBV5-1|TRBJ2-3|13
CASSLRLVDTQYF
TGCGCCAGCAGCTTGAGACTAGTAGATACGCAGTATTTT
>-|-|TRBV5-6|TRBJ1-1|15
CASSWAGQLYTEAFF
TGTGCCAGCAGCTGGGCCGGGCAACTGTACACTGAAGCTTTCTTT
>-|TRBD2|TRBV10-3|TRBJ2-5|13
CAIKGGPGETQYF
TGTGCCATCAAGGGAGGGCCCGGAGAGACCCAGTACTTC
>few|-|TRBV5-1|TRBJ1-1|14
CASSFKTGLTEAFF
TGCGCCAGCAGCTTTAAAACAGGGTTAACTGAAGCTTTCTTT
>few|TRBD1|TRBV5-1|TRBJ2-7|15
CASSPGQGTIYEQYF
TGCGCCAGCAGTCCAGGACAGGGTACTATCTACGAGCAGTACTTC
>-|-|TRBV29-1|TRBJ2-2|15
CSVSAGTTNTGELFF
TGCAGCGTATCAGCCGGGACAACGAACACCGGGGAGCTGTTTTTT
>once|-|TRBV10-2|TRBJ1-1|13
CASSGGWNTEAFF
TGCGCCAGCAGTGGGGGATGGAACACTGAAGCTTTCTTT
>-|TRBD1|TRBV9|TRBJ2-7|17
CASSVGDSNFPFYEQYF
TGTGCCAGCAGCGTGGGGGACAGCAACTTTCCCTTCTACGAGCAGTACTTC
>few|TRBD2|TRBV7-9|TRBJ2-3|15
CASSRTSGGGDTQYF
TGTGCCAGCAGCAGGACTAGCGGAGGGGGAGATACGCAGTATTTT
>few|-|TRBV6-5|TRBJ2-1|15
CASSYSVTTINEQFF
TGTGCCAGCAGTTACTCTGTGACTACCATCAATGAGCAGTTCTTC
>few|-|TRBV6-5|TRBJ2-1|13
CASSPPGGNEQFF
TGTGCCAGCAGTCCTCCGGGCGGCAATGAGCAGTTCTTC
>few|-|TRBV4-1|TRBJ2-2|14
CASSQDPTVGELFF
TGCGCCAGCAGCCAAGATCCGACTGTCGGGGAGCTGTTTTTT
>many|-|TRBV12-3/TRBV12-4|TRBJ2-5|15
CASSLITQVGGTQYF
TGTGCCAGCAGTTTAATAACCCAAGTCGGGGGGACCCAGTACTTC
>-|-|TRBV9|TRBJ1-2|14
CASSVVTGNYGYTF
TGTGCCAGCAGCGTAGTAACAGGGAACTATGGCTACACCTTC
>-|-|TRBV5-1|TRBJ2-1|13
CASSWLTNNEQFF
TGCGCCAGCAGCTGGCTAACTAACAATGAGCAGTTCTTC
>-|TRBD2|TRBV11-2|TRBJ2-3|14
CASSRTSGSDTQYF
TGTGCCAGCAGCCGGACTAGCGGGTCAGATACGCAGTATTTT
>many|TRBD1|TRBV12-3/TRBV12-4|TRBJ1-2|12
CASSPYRGGYTF
TGTGCCAGCAGTCCTTACAGGGGCGGCTACACCTTC
>-|-|TRBV20-1|TRBJ2-1|14
CSGSGSGLYNEQFF
TGCAGCGGGTCGGGTAGCGGACTCTACAATGAGCAGTTCTTC
>many|-|TRBV12-3/TRBV12-4|TRBJ1-2|13
CASRANSHYGYTF
TGTGCCAGCAGGGCCAATTCCCACTATGGCTACACCTTC
>-|TRBD2|TRBV3-1|TRBJ2-3|19
CASSQEGGGRASFTDTQYF
TGTGCCAGCAGCCAAGAAGGAGGCGGGAGGGCCAGTTTTACAGATACGCAGTATTTT